The 18 T cell receptor beta chains below were found in one sample sequenced in a study of blood T cell repertoires in COVID-19. Assay: immunoSEQ multiplex PCR; the TCRdb copy retains only in-frame clones and omits some. The table records around 140,000 clones, about nine tenths of them present only once. The specimen was peripheral blood. Receptor source: a woman between 65 and 79 years old with COVID-19, enrolled during active disease.

This clone was found a few times. The chain has TRBV11-3 and TRBJ2-1; D gene unclear. V lost 5 bases and J 4 bases, leaving 15 bases between the germline ends. This CDR3 region has 15 residues. Germline V gene data show CDR1 as SGHNT and CDR2 as YENEEA. The CDR3 spells CASSKNSVGYNEQFF. CDR3 in DNA: TGTGCCAGCAGCAAGAACAGTGTGGGTTACAATGAGCAGTTCTTC.

The chain has TRBV25-1 and TRBJ1-1; D is unclear. The CDR3 has 15 residues. Germline V gene sequence: CDR1 MGHDK, CDR2 SYGVNS. The V and J ends lost 4 bases and 0 bases respectively, with 12 bases between them. The CDR3 spells CASSAPGRMNTEAFF. The CDR3 nucleotides read TGTGCCAGCAGTGCCCCCGGCAGGATGAACACTGAAGCTTTCTTT.

The V call is TRBV28, the J call TRBJ1-2; no clear D. This CDR3 comprises 13 residues. Per the germline V gene, CDR1 is MDHEN and CDR2 is SYDVKM. The germline V and J ends were trimmed by 8 bases and 6 bases, with 16 bases remaining between them. CDR3 sequence: CASGQAGFNGYTF. The CDR3 DNA sequence: TGTGCCAGCGGGCAGGCGGGGTTTAATGGCTACACCTTC.

The J gene is TRBJ1-1, the V gene TRBV6-5; 7 bases map to TRBD1. CDR3 length: 13 amino acids. Germline CDR1 and CDR2: MNHEY and SVGAGI. V dropped 7 bases and J dropped 5; count of bases not matched to a gene: 7. CDR3 coding DNA: TGTGCCAGCAACATGGGCAGGGGGACTGAAGCTTTCTTT. Amino acid sequence: CASNMGRGTEAFF.

The chain has TRBV24-1 and TRBJ2-5; tentatively, D is TRBD1 (6 bases). This CDR3 has 16 amino acids. V shed 4 bases and J shed 5 bases, with 19 bases lying between them. Germline CDR1 reads KGHDR; CDR2 reads SFDVKD. CDR3 residues: CATSEPDSRNGETQYF. Written as DNA, the CDR3 is TGTGCCACCAGTGAACCGGACAGCAGAAACGGGGAGACCCAGTACTTC.

This sequence joins TRBV28 and TRBJ2-7, with 7 bases lining up with TRBD2. The V gene's germline CDR1 is MDHEN and CDR2 SYDVKM. V shed 5 bases and J 6 bases; nucleotides not matched to a gene: 13. The CDR3 spans 15 residues. CDR3 sequence reads: CASSPPRGLAAEQYF. CDR3 nucleotide sequence: TGTGCCAGCAGTCCCCCCCGAGGGCTAGCGGCCGAGCAGTACTTC.

The chain uses TRBV30 and TRBJ1-2, with 9 bases lining up with TRBD1. The CDR3 runs 12 residues. Losses at the gene ends were 2 bases for V and 6 bases for J; bases not matched to a gene: 1. Per the germline V gene, CDR1 is GTSNPN and CDR2 is SVGIG (reference sequence). CDR3 DNA sequence: TGTGCCTGGAGTCGGGACAGGGATGGCTACACCTTC. It translates to CAWSRDRDGYTF.

The gene calls are TRBV28 and TRBJ1-1, with a weak D call TRBD1 (6 bases). The V end lost 6 bases, the J end lost 1 base, and 15 bases lay between the germline ends. The CDR3 spans 15 residues. Germline V gene lookup returns CDR1 MDHEN and CDR2 SYDVKM. The chain's CDR3 is CASRLDSSTNTEAFF. The DNA for the CDR3 is TGTGCCAGCAGATTGGACAGTTCGACGAACACTGAAGCTTTCTTT.

The V and J genes are TRBV5-4 and TRBJ2-7; TRBD2 matches at 10 bases. The CDR3 totals 15 residues. From germline, CDR1 is SGHNT and CDR2 YYREEE (reference sequence). The V and J ends lost 2 bases and 2 bases, in that order; junction bases with no gene match: 4. The CDR3 loop reads CASSLLAGPAYEQYF. Here the CDR3 DNA reads TGTGCCAGCAGCTTACTAGCGGGGCCAGCCTACGAGCAGTACTTC.

The chain has TRBV9 and TRBJ1-4, with 9 bases identical to TRBD1. Germline trimming cut 4 bases from V and 7 bases from J; bases unmatched to any gene: 8. The CDR3 is 15 amino acids. Germline V gene sequence: CDR1 SGDLS, CDR2 YYNGEE. In nucleotides, the CDR3 is TGTGCCAGCAGCTTCCGGACAGGGGAGGGTGAAAAACTGTTTTTT. Translated: CASSFRTGEGEKLFF.

The chain uses TRBV2 and TRBJ2-2; 8 nucleotides align to TRBD2. V gave up 7 bases and J gave up 0 bases; unmatched junction bases: 10. CDR1 SNHLY and CDR2 FYNNEI come from the germline V gene. CDR3 length equals 17 residues. The CDR3, as DNA: TGTGCCAGCAAGGGCCCACGGGAGGGGACGAACACCGGGGAGCTGTTTTTT. This sequence encodes CASKGPREGTNTGELFF.

The V gene is TRBV7-3, the J gene TRBJ2-2; possible D gene TRBD2, 6 bases. CDR3 size: 17 residues. V lost 2 bases, J lost 0 bases, and 13 bases lay in between. Germline CDR1 is SGHTA and CDR2 is FQGTGA. CDR3 residues: CASSLGGPISNTGELFF. The CDR3, as DNA: TGTGCCAGCAGCTTAGGAGGGCCCATATCGAACACCGGGGAGCTGTTTTTT.

The chain links TRBV7-8 to TRBJ1-6; possibly TRBD1 for D (6 bases). CDR1 is SGHVS, CDR2 FQNEAQ, per germline. Trimming took 6 bases from V and 13 from J, leaving 10 bases between them. The CDR3 spans 11 residues. This CDR3 reads CASRYQGPLHF. The DNA of the CDR3 is TGTGCCAGCAGGTACCAGGGGCCCCTCCACTTT.

This sequence joins TRBV6-5 and TRBJ1-4; 7 nucleotides match TRBD1. V was pared by 7 bases and J by 7 bases, with 9 bases of the junction left unmatched. Germline assignment: CDR1 MNHEY and CDR2 SVGAGI. CDR3 length: 14 amino acids. The DNA for the CDR3 is TGTGCCAGCATTCCCCAGGGGGGAGGTGAAAAACTGTTTTTT. This sequence encodes CASIPQGGGEKLFF.

This chain connects TRBV4-1 to TRBJ1-2, with D possibly matching TRBD1 (5 bases). Germline CDR1 and CDR2: MGHRA and YSYEKL. The CDR3 is 14 residues long. V lost 4 bases to trimming and J lost 3 bases, with 12 bases between them. The CDR3 DNA is TGCGCCAGCAGCCCGGCGGGGGATGACTATGGCTACACCTTC. Its translation is CASSPAGDDYGYTF.

J is TRBJ1-2 and V is TRBV5-4; TRBD1 agrees at 8 bases. The CDR3 runs 15 residues. Trimming took 0 bases from V and 6 from J; bases not matched to a gene: 7. In germline, CDR1 is SGHNT, CDR2 YYREEE (reference sequence). The CDR3 bases are TGTGCCAGCAGCTTGGCCACAGGGACAGGACATGGCTACACCTTC. Protein product: CASSLATGTGHGYTF.

The rearrangement joins TRBV11-1 to TRBJ2-5; a possible D gene is TRBD2 (7 bases). V lost 7 bases and J 1 base, leaving 16 bases between the germline ends. The length of the CDR3 is 15 residues. Germline V gene sequence: CDR1 SGHAT, CDR2 FQDESV (reference sequence). The CDR3 DNA sequence: TGTGCCAGCACCCTAAAGGGGGGGCGCCAAGAGACCCAGTACTTC. This sequence encodes CASTLKGGRQETQYF. The full variable domain, with the rest looked up from reference TRBV11-1 and TRBJ2-5, is EAEVAQSPRYKITEKSQAVAFWCDPISGHATLYWYRQILGQGPELLVQFQDESVVDDSQLPKDRFSAERLKGVDSTLKIQPAELGDSAMYLCASTLKGGRQETQYFGPGTRLLVL.

The V and J genes are TRBV19 and TRBJ2-1; 9 positions agree with TRBD1. The length of the CDR3 is 14 residues. Trimming removed 7 bases from V and 11 bases from J; junction bases left unmatched: 12. Per the germline V gene, CDR1 is LNHDA and CDR2 is SQIVND (reference sequence). The CDR3 spells CASTSTPTGGKQFF. CDR3 DNA: TGTGCCAGTACCTCCACCCCTACAGGGGGCAAGCAGTTCTTC.